This paragraph reports one T cell receptor beta chain. As yet, its antigen is unknown. The CDR3 is 15 amino acids. V lost 5 bases and J lost 4; bases outside the gene matches: 4. The V gene's germline CDR1 is SEHNR and CDR2 FQNEAQ (reference sequence). Both 60 Vbeta primers and 13 Jbeta primers went into the PCR. This table comes from immunoSEQ multiplex PCR, and its TCRdb copy is limited to in-frame clones, with some not included. The sample has some 120,000 clones; 81% are singletons. These data originate in a study of cytomegalovirus exposure and HLA in healthy donors. Overall study findings and caveats: The study recorded about 160 TCR beta chains that were cytomegalovirus-associated.

This chain joins TRBV7-9 and TRBJ2-1, with 11 bases fitting TRBD2. The source is a man aged 40-49 years in good health and CMV-seronegative. The sample consisted of PBMCs. The CDR3 DNA reads TGTGCCAGCAGCCCCACTAGCGGGGGATACAATGAGCAGTTCTTC. Translated: CASSPTSGGYNEQFF.